This record looks at one T cell receptor (beta chain) sequence and its context. Its antigen is unidentified. A much larger clone lies a single base off, so this may be a read error. This entry belongs to a study of T cells in Graves' hyperthyroidism and ophthalmopathy. Study observations and caveats: A model built on 13 V-J features separated ophthalmopathy from stable hyperthyroidism. Expanded thyroid clonotypes (above 0.001) were mostly also found in blood.

RNA transcripts gave rise to amplified TCR beta CDR3 regions. The study used the HTBI primer set for a first-round RT-PCR of the TCR CDR3. In TCRdb, the multiplex PCR reads were re-called with MiXCR into one record per CDR3 protein. The data hold 530,000 or so distinct CDR3 sequences, with 40% to 55% observed a single time. CDR3 length equals 15 residues. Deletions cut 1 base from V and 2 bases from J, with 6 bases between. The germline V gene has CDR1 SGHTA and CDR2 FQGNSA. Uncontrolled infection, other autoimmune disease, pregnancy or lactation barred patients from enrollment. The genes are TRBV7-2 and TRBJ2-6; D is undetermined. This receptor was obtained from a woman aged 18-35 years with Graves' hyperthyroidism. Sample: peripheral blood or thyroid tissue (not recorded which). CDR3 protein: CASSLGPTGANVLTF. CDR3 nucleotides: TGTGCCAGCAGCTTAGGTCCAACTGGGGCCAACGTCCTGACTTTC.